This T cell receptor (beta chain) was sequenced during a study of cytomegalovirus exposure and HLA in healthy donors. Study-wide findings and caveats: A reported reduction in N-insertions relative to the roughly 710-donor mean was seen in an Asian-associated ancestry cluster in a later analysis. Reported performance of the classifier showed diagnosis of cytomegalovirus status with high specificity and sensitivity. A prior analysis recorded that most TCR beta V segments were productive about 90% or about 30% of the time. Most TCRs appeared rarely, but some public TCRs recurred in many donors.

Note on this clone: Antigen specificity is unknown. The sample carries other DNA sequences with the same CDR3.

Primers: 60 Vbeta forward and 13 Jbeta reverse. Sequencing used immunoSEQ multiplex PCR; TCRdb keeps in-frame clones, though not all of them. This table has about 160,000 clones, 84% appearing once. This TCR was sampled from a boy aged 2-9 years in good health and CMV-seronegative. Sequenced sample: PBMCs.

CDR3 amino acids: CASSYGTSGYNEQFF. The CDR3 region has the DNA TGTGCCAGCAGCTACGGGACTAGCGGTTACAATGAGCAGTTCTTC. The V and J genes are TRBV6-5 and TRBJ2-1, with 11 bases fitting TRBD2. The CDR3 sequence is 15 residues long. Germline trimming cut 6 bases from V and 4 bases from J; bases unmatched to any gene: 5. Per the germline V gene, CDR1 is MNHEY and CDR2 is SVGAGI.